Each of the 8 T cell receptor beta chains below was sequenced from the same sample in a study of T cell responses to AZD1222 COVID-19 vaccine. This table comes from immunoSEQ multiplex PCR, and its TCRdb copy is limited to in-frame clones, with some not included. The repertoire holds fewer than 180,000 clones, with 80% to 95% as singletons. Sequencing used peripheral blood, obtained 28 days after the second AZD1222 dose. The receptors were sampled from an adult who received the AZD1222 COVID-19 vaccine.

The chain links TRBV30 to TRBJ1-1; D not resolved. CDR1 and CDR2 from the germline V gene are GTSNPN and SVGIG (reference sequence). This CDR3 is 13 amino acids long. V dropped 8 bases and J dropped 1 base, with 14 bases sitting between them. The CDR3: CAGTGRTNTEAFF. CDR3 DNA: TGTGCCGGCACCGGACGGACGAACACTGAAGCTTTCTTT.

V usage is TRBV12-3 or TRBV12-4 and J usage is TRBJ1-2; 7 bases are shared with TRBD1. The CDR3 consists of 12 residues. The V segment lost 5 bases and the J segment 7 bases; nucleotides outside the gene matches: 4. The CDR3 DNA reads TGTGCCAGCAGTCTCGACAGGGTTGGCTACACCTTC. It specifies CASSLDRVGYTF.

The chain links TRBV5-1 to TRBJ1-1; D ambiguous. V was pared by 4 bases and J by 0 bases, with 7 bases between. The CDR3 is made up of 13 amino acids. Germline values: CDR1 SGHRS, CDR2 YFSETQ. CDR3 sequence (DNA): TGCGCCAGCAGCGAAAACATGAACACTGAAGCTTTCTTT. Translating gives CASSENMNTEAFF.

The chain joins TRBV19 to TRBJ2-2; the match to TRBD2 covers 8 bases. The V gene's germline CDR1 is LNHDA and CDR2 SQIVND (reference sequence). V shed 5 bases and J 4 bases; nucleotides not matched to a gene: 6. This CDR3 contains 15 residues. The chain's CDR3 is CASSSGGGGTGELFF. In DNA form, the CDR3 reads TGTGCCAGTAGTTCCGGGGGGGGAGGCACCGGGGAGCTGTTTTTT.

This clone was detected only a few times. The chain uses TRBV12-5 and TRBJ2-7; the D is unclear. CDR1 and CDR2 from the germline V gene are LGHNT and FRNRAP. V lost 3 bases and J lost 3, with 12 bases in between. This CDR3 is built from 14 residues. In nucleotides, the CDR3 is TGTGCTAGTGGTTTTGACGCTCCTGGCTACGAGCAGTACTTC. This codes for CASGFDAPGYEQYF.

This chain uses TRBV6-6 with TRBJ1-6; 9 positions match TRBD1. Losses at the gene ends were 5 bases for V and 1 base for J; bases not matched to a gene: 9. CDR3 length: 18 residues. From germline, CDR1 is MNHNY and CDR2 SVGAGI (reference sequence). CDR3 amino acids: CASSRSGQGRSYNSPLHF. The CDR3 nucleotides are TGTGCCAGCAGTCGCTCGGGACAGGGTCGATCCTATAATTCACCCCTCCACTTT.

This clone was found once. The chain links TRBV5-4 to TRBJ2-7; 11 bases fit TRBD2. The CDR3 is 16 residues long. With 6 bases clipped from V and 2 bases from J, the junction kept 10 bases outside the gene matches. CDR1 and CDR2 (germline): SGHNT, YYREEE (reference sequence). The chain's CDR3 is CASKGTSGSHPYEQYF. CDR3 DNA sequence: TGTGCCAGCAAGGGTACTAGCGGGAGCCACCCCTACGAGCAGTACTTC.

This chain uses TRBV18 with TRBJ2-7, with TRBD2 identical over 13 bases. Germline V gene data show CDR1 as KGHSH and CDR2 as LQKENI. Losses at the gene ends were 4 bases for V and 4 bases for J; bases not matched to a gene: 16. CDR3 length equals 19 residues. CDR3 loop: CASSQIPGTSGKTLYEQYF. The CDR3 DNA reads as TGTGCCAGCTCACAGATCCCAGGGACTAGCGGGAAGACTTTATACGAGCAGTACTTC.